Included here is one T cell receptor beta chain sequence, with context. What it recognizes is unknown. The donors were healthy female monozygous twins, three pairs in total. V shed 5 bases, J shed 6 bases, and the junction held 4 bases outside the gene matches. Germline loops: CDR1 SGHAT, CDR2 FQNNGV. This CDR3 is built from 14 residues. This specimen comes from a study of identical twins' blood T cells. Original processing methods: Each library had 2.2 to 3.6 million CDR3 reads and about 90,000 to nearly 550,000 clonotypes. MiXCR, run by TCRdb on the 5' RACE reads, gives a single entry per CDR3 protein. These V and J calls are TCRdb output, not the study's own analysis. The sample records hundreds of thousands of distinct CDR3 sequences, over 25% being singletons. Findings and caveats of the study: Twin repertoire similarity may partly reflect shared environment. Twins shared more top CDR3 clonotypes than unrelated donors did.

The source of this sequence is a woman aged 18 to 55 in good health. The chain carries TRBV11-2 and TRBJ2-1; 10 bases map to TRBD1. The sequenced material came from PBMCs. The CDR3 spells CASSTGQGINEQFF. Here the CDR3 DNA reads TGTGCCAGCAGCACGGGACAGGGGATCAATGAGCAGTTCTTC.